This TCR beta chain was sequenced in a study of blood T cell repertoires in COVID-19. Background on the study: There were acute and convalescent COVID-19 samples, and they came from the United States, Italy and Spain. T cells, B-cell-depleted T cells, or PBMCs supplied cDNA or gDNA.

Original processing notes: Researchers report that nucleated cell counts were estimated from reference gene primer amplification. Profiling relied on immunoSEQ multiplex PCR, and the TCRdb table lists in-frame clones only, not all of them. V and J calls and clone size follow that table, whereas D and trimming were derived from the DNA. This sample has 43,000 or so clones, with 85% to 95% found just once. CDR1 and CDR2 (germline): SGDLS, YYNGEE. With V trimmed by 4 bases and J by 3 bases, 11 bases remained unmatched. The CDR3 is 16 amino acids. The source material was peripheral blood. This receptor was identified in a human donor in a cohort sampled during active COVID-19. The chain combines TRBV9 with TRBJ2-3; 7 bases line up with TRBD2. CDR3 sequence reads: CASSSSGTTLTDTQYF. The CDR3 region has the DNA TGTGCCAGCAGCTCGTCCGGGACTACCTTGACAGATACGCAGTATTTT.